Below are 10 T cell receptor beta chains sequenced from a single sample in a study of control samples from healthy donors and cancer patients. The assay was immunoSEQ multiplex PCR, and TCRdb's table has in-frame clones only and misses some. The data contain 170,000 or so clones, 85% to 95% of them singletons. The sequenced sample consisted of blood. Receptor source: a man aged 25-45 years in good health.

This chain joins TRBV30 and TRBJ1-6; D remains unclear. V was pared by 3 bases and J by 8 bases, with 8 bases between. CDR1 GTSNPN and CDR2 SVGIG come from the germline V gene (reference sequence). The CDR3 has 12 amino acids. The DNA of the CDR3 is TGTGCCTGGAGCCGTAGGGATTCACCCCTCCACTTT. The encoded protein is CAWSRRDSPLHF.

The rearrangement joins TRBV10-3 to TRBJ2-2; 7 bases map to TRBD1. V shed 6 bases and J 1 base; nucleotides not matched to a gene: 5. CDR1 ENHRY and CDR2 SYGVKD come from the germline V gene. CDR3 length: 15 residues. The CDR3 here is CAIRSGQLNTGELFF. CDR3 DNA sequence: TGTGCCATCAGATCGGGACAGTTGAACACCGGGGAGCTGTTTTTT.

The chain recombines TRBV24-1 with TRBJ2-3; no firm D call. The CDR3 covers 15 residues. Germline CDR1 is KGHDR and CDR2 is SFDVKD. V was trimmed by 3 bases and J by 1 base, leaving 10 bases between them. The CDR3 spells CATSDPPDGTDTQYF. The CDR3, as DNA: TGTGCCACCAGTGATCCTCCGGACGGCACAGATACGCAGTATTTT.

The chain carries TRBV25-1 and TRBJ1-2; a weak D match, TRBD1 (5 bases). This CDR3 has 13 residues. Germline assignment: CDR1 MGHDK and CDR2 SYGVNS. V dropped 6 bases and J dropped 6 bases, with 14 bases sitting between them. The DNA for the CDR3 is TGTGCCAGCAGGCGGGACGGCAGAGATGGCTACACCTTC. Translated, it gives CASRRDGRDGYTF.

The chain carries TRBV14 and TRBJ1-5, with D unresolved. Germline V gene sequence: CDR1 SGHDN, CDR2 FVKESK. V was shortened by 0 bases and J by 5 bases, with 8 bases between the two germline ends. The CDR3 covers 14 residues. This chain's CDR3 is CASSQDRPDQPQHF. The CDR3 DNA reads TGTGCCAGCAGCCAAGATAGGCCGGATCAGCCCCAGCATTTT.

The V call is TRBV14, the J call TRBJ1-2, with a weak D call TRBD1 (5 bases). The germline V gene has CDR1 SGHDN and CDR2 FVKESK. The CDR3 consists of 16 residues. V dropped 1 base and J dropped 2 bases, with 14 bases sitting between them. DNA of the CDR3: TGTGCCAGCAGCCAAGCCCTAGTGGGACCCAACTATGGCTACACCTTC. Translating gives CASSQALVGPNYGYTF.

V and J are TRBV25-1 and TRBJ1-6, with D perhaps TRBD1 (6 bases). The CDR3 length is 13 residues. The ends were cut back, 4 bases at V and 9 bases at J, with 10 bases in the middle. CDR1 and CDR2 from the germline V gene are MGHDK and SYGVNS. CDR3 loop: CASSAIQGSPLHF. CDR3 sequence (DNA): TGTGCCAGCAGTGCCATACAGGGTTCACCCCTCCACTTT.

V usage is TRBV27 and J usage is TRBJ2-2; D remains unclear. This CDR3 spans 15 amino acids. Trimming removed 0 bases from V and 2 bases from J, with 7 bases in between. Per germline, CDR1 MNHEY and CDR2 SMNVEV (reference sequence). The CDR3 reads CASSLSAYNTGELFF. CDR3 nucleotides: TGTGCCAGCAGTTTATCGGCCTATAACACCGGGGAGCTGTTTTTT.

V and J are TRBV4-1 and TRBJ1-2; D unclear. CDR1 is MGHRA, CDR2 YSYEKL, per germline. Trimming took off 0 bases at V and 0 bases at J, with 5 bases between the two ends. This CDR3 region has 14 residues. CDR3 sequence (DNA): TGCGCCAGCAGCCAAGAAGCGGCTAACTATGGCTACACCTTC. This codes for CASSQEAANYGYTF.

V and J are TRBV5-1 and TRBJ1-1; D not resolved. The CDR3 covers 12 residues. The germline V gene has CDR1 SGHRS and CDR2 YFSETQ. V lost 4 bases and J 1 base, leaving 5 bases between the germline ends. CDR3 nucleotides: TGCGCCAGCAGCCGAACGAACACTGAAGCTTTCTTT. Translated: CASSRTNTEAFF.